This entry features one T cell receptor beta chain sequence. Antigen unknown. This sample was taken from a study of shared clonotypes between healthy human individuals. It was across several immunoSEQ plates that each subset's genomic DNA was evenly split. The table came from immunoSEQ multiplex PCR; TCRdb's copy has only in-frame clones and leaves some out. The sample includes some 2,400,000 clones, around 95% of them seen just once. Trimming at V came to 3 bases and at J to 2 bases, leaving 6 bases not matched to a gene. The CDR3 has 15 amino acids. From germline, CDR1 is MGHRA and CDR2 YSYEKL. Broader study findings: Estimated clonotype richness was generally higher in naive than memory subsets. Against clonotypes common to all four donors, non-shared ones had lower generation probabilities.

Sequencing was done on a sample of naive CD4+ T cells sorted from blood. Subset noted: CD45RA+ positively selected. V and J are TRBV4-1 and TRBJ2-5; 7 nucleotides align to TRBD2. The origin of this receptor is a man younger than 30 in good health. CDR3 coding DNA: TGCGCCAGCAGCCACGCGGGAGCCCAGCAAGAGACCCAGTACTTC. This encodes CASSHAGAQQETQYF.